This is a list of T cell receptor beta chains from one sample in a study of T cells in localized non-small cell lung cancer. Only in-frame clones appear in the TCRdb table, and some are missing; sequencing was by immunoSEQ multiplex PCR. Of some 52,000 clones listed, roughly 90% are singletons. The sample in question was peripheral blood, obtained before any cancer treatment. The receptors stem from a male donor aged 60 or over with stage III squamous cell lung carcinoma. CDR3s include the opening cysteine and the closing phenylalanine or tryptophan. Each record gives: D gene, V gene, J gene, clone size, CDR3 DNA, CDR3 protein. The D gene is left open where the match is weak. Clone size, where shown, is once, few, many, or a class for clones that have expanded.

TRBD1,TRBV7-9,TRBJ2-7,-,TGTGCCAGCAGGGGACAGGGTCTCTCCTACGAGCAGTACTTC,CASRGQGLSYEQYF
TRBD2,TRBV15,TRBJ2-1,-,TGTGCCACCAGCAGAAGGACTAGCGGGAGACAGAATATCTACAATGAGCAGTTCTTC,CATSRRTSGRQNIYNEQFF
-,TRBV19,TRBJ2-5,-,TGTGCCAGTAGTGTCGACGCTCGGAGAGTGGAGACCCAGTACTTC,CASSVDARRVETQYF
TRBD1,TRBV2,TRBJ1-4,-,TGTGCCAGCAGTCGTAGGACAGGTCGGACTAATGAAAAACTGTTTTTT,CASSRRTGRTNEKLFF
TRBD2,TRBV11-1,TRBJ2-5,-,TGTGCCAGCAGCCCGACGCCGGGACTAGCGGCTCAAGAGACCCAGTACTTC,CASSPTPGLAAQETQYF
TRBD2,TRBV5-1,TRBJ2-5,-,TGCGCCAGCAGCCGCAACGGACTAGCGGGGCAAGAGACCCAGTACTTC,CASSRNGLAGQETQYF
-,TRBV6-5,TRBJ1-1,-,TGTGCCAGCAGTTACTCGCCTGCCTCCGACACTGAAGCTTTCTTT,CASSYSPASDTEAFF
TRBD1,TRBV30,TRBJ1-4,-,TGTGCCTGGCCACCGGGACAGGGCTTGAGATATGAAAAACTGTTTTTT,CAWPPGQGLRYEKLFF
-,TRBV29-1,TRBJ2-7,-,TGCAGCGTTGTGGAACCGACAGGGACTACCTACGAGCAGTACTTC,CSVVEPTGTTYEQYF
-,TRBV30,TRBJ2-6,-,TGTGCCTGGGGAATCGGGCAGGGCGGCTCTGGGGCCAACGTCCTGACTTTC,CAWGIGQGGSGANVLTF
-,TRBV5-4,TRBJ2-3,-,TGTGCCAGCAGCCCTCTCGAGCGAGCCGGAGATACGCAGTATTTT,CASSPLERAGDTQYF
TRBD2,TRBV5-4,TRBJ2-1,few,TGTGCCAGCAGCCCTAGCGGGGGGGTCCACAATGAGCAGTTCTTC,CASSPSGGVHNEQFF
TRBD1,TRBV19,TRBJ1-6,-,TGTGCCAGTAGTTCCAGAGGACAGGGGGTACCCCATTCACCCCTCCACTTT,CASSSRGQGVPHSPLHF
TRBD1,TRBV18,TRBJ1-1,-,TGTGCCAGCTCACCCGGACAGGGGAACACTGAAGCTTTCTTT,CASSPGQGNTEAFF
-,TRBV6-1,TRBJ1-5,-,TGTGCCAGCAGTGAAATGGCGGCCGTAAATAGCAATCAGCCCCAGCATTTT,CASSEMAAVNSNQPQHF
-,TRBV5-1,TRBJ1-5,once,TGCGCCAGCAGGCCGGGTGAGGGTCAGCCCCAGCATTTT,CASRPGEGQPQHF
TRBD2,TRBV5-8,TRBJ2-3,-,TGTGCCAGCAGCTCACTCTCAGAACTAGCGGGAGGGCGAGATACGCAGTATTTT,CASSSLSELAGGRDTQYF
-,TRBV29-1,TRBJ2-7,-,TGCAGCGCCTCGCGGACAGTCCAGAGCTCCTACGAGCAGTACTTC,CSASRTVQSSYEQYF
-,TRBV18,TRBJ2-6,-,TGTGCCAGCTCAACGCGACAGGTCTCCTTCTCTGGGGCCAACGTCCTGACTTTC,CASSTRQVSFSGANVLTF
-,TRBV5-6,TRBJ2-2,-,TGTGCCAGCAGCCCGCTCTTAGCCGGGGAGCTGTTTTTT,CASSPLLAGELFF
-,TRBV5-1,TRBJ1-5,-,TGCGCCAGCAGCCCCGGACCTGGGGGCAATCAGCCCCAGCATTTT,CASSPGPGGNQPQHF
TRBD1,TRBV5-5,TRBJ1-4,many,TGTGCCAGCAGTCGACAGGGGACCACCCCAGCAACTAATGAAAAACTGTTTTTT,CASSRQGTTPATNEKLFF
TRBD2,TRBV29-1,TRBJ2-1,once,TGCAGCGTTGAACTAACTAGCGGGAGATACAATGAGCAGTTCTTC,CSVELTSGRYNEQFF
-,TRBV18,TRBJ2-1,-,TGTGCCAGCTCACCAGAAGACAATGAGCAGTTCTTC,CASSPEDNEQFF
-,TRBV10-3,TRBJ1-4,-,TGTGCCATCAGTGAGCTGTCAACTAATGAAAAACTGTTTTTT,CAISELSTNEKLFF
-,TRBV5-1,TRBJ1-5,-,TGCGCCCCACAAGGCGGGCAGGGGTTCAATCAGCCCCAGCATTTT,CAPQGGQGFNQPQHF
-,TRBV4-1,TRBJ2-4,-,TGCGCCAGCAGCCCCTCCCCCACCAAAAACATTCAGTACTTC,CASSPSPTKNIQYF
-,TRBV19,TRBJ2-3,-,TGTGCCAGTAGTAAGGGTCGGGAGCGGACGAGGGATACGCAGTATTTT,CASSKGRERTRDTQYF